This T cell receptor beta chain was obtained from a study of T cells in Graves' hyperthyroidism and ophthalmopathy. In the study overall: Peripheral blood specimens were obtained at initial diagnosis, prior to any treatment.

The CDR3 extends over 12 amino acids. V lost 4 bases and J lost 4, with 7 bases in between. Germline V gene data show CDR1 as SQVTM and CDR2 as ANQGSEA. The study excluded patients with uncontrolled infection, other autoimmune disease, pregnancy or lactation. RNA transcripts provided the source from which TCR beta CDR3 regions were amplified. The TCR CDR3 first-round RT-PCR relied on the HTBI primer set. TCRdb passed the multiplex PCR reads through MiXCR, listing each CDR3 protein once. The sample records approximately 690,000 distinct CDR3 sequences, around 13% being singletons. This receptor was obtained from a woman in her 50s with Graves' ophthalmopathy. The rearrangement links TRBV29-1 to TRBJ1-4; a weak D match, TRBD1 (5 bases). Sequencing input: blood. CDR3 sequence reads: CSVGQINEKLFF. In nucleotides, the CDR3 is TGCAGCGTTGGACAGATTAATGAAAAACTGTTTTTT.